This is a list of T cell receptor beta chains from one sample in a study of blood T cell repertoires in COVID-19. Some clones are missing from TCRdb's copy, which holds only in-frame ones; the method was immunoSEQ multiplex PCR. Among about 72,000 clones listed, about nine tenths were seen once. Source material: peripheral blood. The origin of the receptors is a man in his 70s with active or convalescent COVID-19. The CDR3 runs from the conserved cysteine through the conserved F or W. D genes are given only for firm matches. Not every row has a clone size; where given, it reads once, few, many or a size class.

clone_size	v_call	d_call	j_call	cdr3_nt	cdr3_aa
-	TRBV5-1	-	TRBJ1-6	TGCGCCAGCAGCTTCATGGGGGGGAAAAGAAGAAATTCACCCCTCCACTTT	CASSFMGGKRRNSPLHF
-	TRBV29-1	TRBD1	TRBJ2-2	TGCAGCGTTGGGGACAGGGGGTCGACGGGGGAGCTGTTTTTT	CSVGDRGSTGELFF
-	TRBV6-5	-	TRBJ1-4	TGTGCCAGCACCCTACGGCAGGGAAATGAAAAACTGTTTTTT	CASTLRQGNEKLFF
-	TRBV27	TRBD1	TRBJ1-2	TGTGCCAGCAGTTTATGGGTCGGAGGGACAGGGCTGAGCTACACCTTC	CASSLWVGGTGLSYTF
-	TRBV27	-	TRBJ1-1	TGTGCCAGCAGGACTCTCGGGGGGGACACTGAAGCTTTCTTT	CASRTLGGDTEAFF
once	TRBV6-2/TRBV6-3	-	TRBJ1-1	TGTGCCAGCAGTCTGGGGGGTTTGAACACTGAAGCTTTCTTT	CASSLGGLNTEAFF
-	TRBV28	TRBD2	TRBJ2-1	TGTGCCAGCAGCCAACTAGCGGGACTTTCCAATGAGCAGTTCTTC	CASSQLAGLSNEQFF
-	TRBV19	-	TRBJ1-5	TGTGCCAGTAGTATAGTGGGCTTCAATCAGCCCCAGCATTTT	CASSIVGFNQPQHF
-	TRBV30	TRBD1	TRBJ1-1	TGTGCCTGGAGCTTGATGACAGGGGGCACTGAAGCTTTCTTT	CAWSLMTGGTEAFF
few	TRBV5-1	TRBD1	TRBJ1-2	TGCGCCAGCAGCCAAAGACAGGGTCACTATGGCTACACCTTC	CASSQRQGHYGYTF
-	TRBV5-8	TRBD1	TRBJ1-5	TGTGCCAGCAGCTTGGGCACAGGGGGCTTTGGCAATCAGCCCCAGCATTTT	CASSLGTGGFGNQPQHF
-	TRBV5-5	-	TRBJ1-1	TGTGCCAGCAGCTTTCAGGGTGCCACTGAAGCTTTCTTT	CASSFQGATEAFF
-	TRBV19	-	TRBJ2-7	TGTGCCAGTAGTACAGGTACTAGGGCACAGTACTTC	CASSTGTRAQYF
once	TRBV4-2	-	TRBJ1-5	TGTGCCAGCAGCCGAATGCCCTCAGGGTCAGATCAGCCCCAGCATTTT	CASSRMPSGSDQPQHF
-	TRBV4-1	-	TRBJ1-1	TGCGCCAGCAGCAATCGGGGACTCATGAACACTGAAGCTTTCTTT	CASSNRGLMNTEAFF
-	TRBV6-4	-	TRBJ2-2	TGTGCCAGCAGTTCGTTAGCCCAAACCGGGGAGCTGTTTTTT	CASSSLAQTGELFF
few	TRBV5-8	-	TRBJ2-3	TGTGCCAGCAGCTTGGGGCCCAGCACAGATACGCAGTATTTT	CASSLGPSTDTQYF
-	TRBV5-1	TRBD1	TRBJ2-2	TGCGCCAGCAGCTTGCTAACAGGGGGCTGGACCGGGGAGCTGTTTTTT	CASSLLTGGWTGELFF
-	TRBV28	-	TRBJ2-7	TGTGCCAGCAGTTTAGGAGGGGCCTCCTACGAGCAGTACTTC	CASSLGGASYEQYF
-	TRBV7-3	TRBD2	TRBJ2-7	TGTGCCAGCAGCCCAGCGGGGGGGTATGGGACCTACGAGCAGTACTTC	CASSPAGGYGTYEQYF
-	TRBV19	TRBD1	TRBJ1-1	TGTGCCAGTAGTATAGGGGGACAGAGCAGCACTGAAGCTTTCTTT	CASSIGGQSSTEAFF
-	TRBV28	-	TRBJ2-5	TGTGCCAGCCAGGGTTGGGTGCTTGGGGAAAGGGGAGAGACCCAGTACTTC	CASQGWVLGERGETQYF